This TCR beta chain was documented in a study of T cell responses to AZD1222 COVID-19 vaccine. Overall study findings and caveats: Regions 160-218 and 743-854 held dominance among vaccine-associated CD4 TCRs, which spanned spike.

Germline assignment: CDR1 MNHEY and CDR2 SVGAGI. V was pared by 6 bases and J by 0 bases, with 7 bases between. CDR3 length equals 13 residues. The assay was immunoSEQ multiplex PCR, and TCRdb's table has in-frame clones only and misses some. The table has about 120,000 clones, roughly 88% seen once. A word on this clone: Its cognate antigen is unknown.

The receptor's source is an adult in good health. The chain couples TRBV6-5 to TRBJ2-3; D possibly corresponds to TRBD1 (5 bases). The sequencing here drew on peripheral blood, taken on day 0 of MenACWY control vaccination. The CDR3 sequence: CASRYRSTDTQYF. CDR3 sequence (DNA): TGTGCCAGCAGATACAGGAGCACAGATACGCAGTATTTT.